A single sample gave rise to the 28 T cell receptor beta chains below, sequenced in a study of blood T cell repertoires in COVID-19. The assay was immunoSEQ multiplex PCR, and TCRdb's table has in-frame clones only and misses some. The sample holds 220,000 or so clones, 84% seen once. The sequencing input was peripheral blood. All receptors derive from an older woman who had recovered from COVID-19.

The chain has TRBV29-1 and TRBJ2-1; perhaps TRBD2 as D (5 bases). CDR1 SQVTM and CDR2 ANQGSEA come from the germline V gene. CDR3 length: 14 residues. The germline V and J ends were trimmed by 3 bases and 8 bases, with 17 bases remaining between them. The CDR3 coding sequence is TGCAGCGTTGAGGTGGTGGACGCCGGGGATGAGCAGTTCTTC. It yields the protein CSVEVVDAGDEQFF.

The chain couples TRBV7-6 to TRBJ1-3; 8 bases are a match to TRBD1. V lost 6 bases and J lost 0; bases outside the gene matches: 10. The CDR3 contains 17 residues. Germline V gene data show CDR1 as SGHVS and CDR2 as FNYEAQ. The CDR3 DNA is TGTGCCAGCAGTAAACGAGGACAGGGTAGCTCTGGAAACACCATATATTTT. It codes for CASSKRGQGSSGNTIYF.

The chain joins TRBV5-1 to TRBJ2-7; maybe TRBD2 (5 bases). V lost 4 bases and J 6 bases, leaving 11 bases between the germline ends. CDR3 length: 12 residues. The V gene's germline CDR1 is SGHRS and CDR2 YFSETQ. CDR3 nucleotide sequence: TGCGCCAGCAGCCCGACTAACAGCGAGCAGTACTTC. It specifies CASSPTNSEQYF. Looking up the rest from reference TRBV5-1 and TRBJ2-7 gives the full variable domain: KAGVTQTPRYLIKTRGQQVTLSCSPISGHRSVSWYQQTPGQGLQFLFEYFSETQRNKGNFPGRFSGRQFSNSRSEMNVSTLELGDSALYLCASSPTNSEQYFGPGTRLTVT.

This sequence joins TRBV7-2 and TRBJ2-5; no clear D gene. The germline V gene has CDR1 SGHTA and CDR2 FQGNSA. This CDR3 is built from 13 residues. V lost 3 bases and J lost 5, with 10 bases in between. This CDR3 reads CASSFRLAETQYF. In DNA, the CDR3 is TGTGCCAGCAGCTTCCGACTGGCGGAGACCCAGTACTTC.

This CDR3 is CASSSFAGEKLFF. CDR3 DNA sequence: TGTGCCAGCAGTTCCTTTGCGGGTGAAAAACTGTTTTTT. The J gene is TRBJ1-4, the V gene TRBV2; D ambiguous. The CDR3 has 13 amino acids. Germline CDR1 is SNHLY and CDR2 is FYNNEI. Trimming shortened V by 5 bases and J by 7 bases, and 11 bases separated the two germline ends.

Details on this clone: In the same sample, other DNA sequences code for this CDR3. The rearrangement links TRBV6-5 to TRBJ1-5; TRBD1 agrees at 9 bases. From germline, CDR1 is MNHEY and CDR2 SVGAGI. Germline trimming cut 6 bases from V and 4 bases from J; bases unmatched to any gene: 1. This CDR3 region has 13 residues. The CDR3 sequence: CASRGTGNQPQHF. CDR3 sequence (DNA): TGTGCCAGCAGAGGGACAGGGAATCAGCCCCAGCATTTT.

V and J are TRBV9 and TRBJ1-4; TRBD1 agrees at 7 bases. CDR1 and CDR2 from the germline V gene are SGDLS and YYNGEE. Trimming removed 4 bases from V and 8 bases from J; junction bases left unmatched: 5. The CDR3 is 13 residues long. In nucleotides, the CDR3 is TGTGCCAGCAGCACGGACAGGCCGGAAAAACTGTTTTTT. Encoded protein: CASSTDRPEKLFF.

This clone has only a few counts. The genes are TRBV7-3 and TRBJ2-1, with D uncertain. V gave up 3 bases and J gave up 3 bases, with 12 bases separating them. CDR3 length: 15 amino acids. Germline V CDR1 and CDR2: SGHTA, FQGTGA. As DNA, the CDR3 is TGTGCCAGCAGCTTGGGCGCCGGTCACTACAATGAGCAGTTCTTC. Its protein is CASSLGAGHYNEQFF.

This sequence joins TRBV4-3 and TRBJ2-1, with TRBD2 identical over 8 bases. The CDR3 is 13 residues long. After removal of 6 bases from V and 6 bases from J, the junction contained 4 bases not matched to a gene. Germline CDR1 reads LGHNA; CDR2 reads YSLEER. CDR3: CASSPGTSNEQFF. CDR3 bases: TGCGCCAGCAGTCCCGGGACTAGCAATGAGCAGTTCTTC.

This sequence joins TRBV7-8 and TRBJ1-5; D is unresolved. Trimming removed 1 base at V and 3 bases at J, with 13 bases between. This CDR3 contains 16 residues. Germline V CDR1 and CDR2: SGHVS, FQNEAQ. CDR3 protein: CASSLGLGDPNQPQHF. For the CDR3, the DNA is TGTGCCAGCAGCTTAGGTCTCGGGGATCCCAATCAGCCCCAGCATTTT. Drawing the rest from reference TRBV7-8 and TRBJ1-5, the complete variable domain is GAGVSQSPRYKVAKRGQDVALRCDPISGHVSLFWYQQALGQGPEFLTYFQNEAQLDKSGLPSDRFFAERPEGSVSTLKIQRTQQEDSAVYLCASSLGLGDPNQPQHFGDGTRLSIL.

The V gene is TRBV7-2, the J gene TRBJ2-5, with D unresolved. The CDR3 length is 13 residues. Trimming stripped 1 base from V and 5 bases from J, with 8 bases between. Germline V gives CDR1 SGHTA, CDR2 FQGNSA. CDR3 amino acids: CASSLGRDETQYF. The CDR3 bases are TGTGCCAGCAGCTTAGGTCGCGATGAGACCCAGTACTTC.

The chain links TRBV15 to TRBJ1-1; D call uncertain. This CDR3 spans 15 amino acids. Germline CDR1 reads LNHNV; CDR2 reads YYDKDF (reference sequence). V lost 0 bases and J lost 0, with 8 bases in between. CDR3 residues: CATSRDRHMNTEAFF. CDR3 in DNA: TGTGCCACCAGCAGAGATAGACATATGAACACTGAAGCTTTCTTT.

The chain carries TRBV7-3 and TRBJ1-5, with 7 bases matching TRBD1. The V segment lost 0 bases and the J segment 6 bases; nucleotides outside the gene matches: 2. From germline, CDR1 is SGHTA and CDR2 FQGTGA. The CDR3 is 14 amino acids. In DNA form, the CDR3 reads TGTGCCAGCAGCTTAACAGGGGGCACTCAGCCCCAGCATTTT. It encodes CASSLTGGTQPQHF. The entire variable domain, with the rest obtained from reference TRBV7-3 and TRBJ1-5, is as follows: GAGVSQTPSNKVTEKGKYVELRCDPISGHTALYWYRQSLGQGPEFLIYFQGTGAADDSGLPNDRFFAVRPEGSVSTLKIQRTERGDSAVYLCASSLTGGTQPQHFGDGTRLSIL.

CDR3 in DNA: TGTGCCAGCAGTCAGACAGGGGGAGCGTCAGGCACTGAAGCTTTCTTT. Translating it yields CASSQTGGASGTEAFF. The chain recombines TRBV28 with TRBJ1-1, with 9 bases aligning to TRBD1. CDR3 length: 16 residues. Germline CDR1 is MDHEN and CDR2 is SYDVKM. The J segment lost 4 bases and the V segment lost 5 bases, leaving 11 bases of the junction unmatched.

The rearrangement links TRBV27 to TRBJ1-1; the D gene is possibly TRBD1 (5 bases). Germline assignment: CDR1 MNHEY and CDR2 SMNVEV (reference sequence). This CDR3 contains 15 residues. Trimming stripped 3 bases from V and 1 base from J, with 12 bases between. The CDR3 loop is CASSLDVQGNTEAFF. The CDR3 region has the DNA TGTGCCAGCAGTTTGGACGTTCAGGGGAACACTGAAGCTTTCTTT.

The rearrangement links TRBV7-9 to TRBJ2-2; TRBD1 matches at 10 bases. The germline V gene encodes CDR1 SEHNR and CDR2 FQNEAQ (reference sequence). This CDR3 spans 15 amino acids. Trimming cost V 3 bases and J 3 bases; bases outside gene matches: 1. CDR3 sequence: CASSFGTGDTGELFF. CDR3 in DNA: TGTGCCAGCAGCTTCGGGACAGGGGACACCGGGGAGCTGTTTTTT.

The chain links TRBV18 to TRBJ2-3; possibly TRBD2 for D (5 bases). The V gene's germline CDR1 is KGHSH and CDR2 LQKENI. This CDR3 contains 15 residues. Trimming left V 4 bases short and J 0 bases short, with 11 bases between. The CDR3 loop reads CASSQRGPSTDTQYF. The CDR3 nucleotides read TGTGCCAGCTCACAACGCGGGCCGAGCACAGATACGCAGTATTTT. The entire variable domain, with the rest obtained from reference TRBV18 and TRBJ2-3, is as follows: NAGVMQNPRHLVRRRGQEARLRCSPMKGHSHVYWYRQLPEEGLKFMVYLQKENIIDESGMPKERFSAEFPKEGPSILRIQQVVRGDSAAYFCASSQRGPSTDTQYFGPGTRLTVL.

The rearrangement uses TRBV5-1 and TRBJ2-7; TRBD2 might be the D (5 bases). CDR1 and CDR2 (germline): SGHRS, YFSETQ. This CDR3 is built from 14 residues. With 0 bases removed from V and 6 bases from J, the gap between germline ends came to 13 bases. The CDR3 DNA is TGCGCCAGCAGCTTGGGGTCCGAAGGAGGCGAGCAGTACTTC. Residues: CASSLGSEGGEQYF.

Only a few counts were recorded for this clone. This sequence joins TRBV4-1 and TRBJ2-2; the D gene is possibly TRBD1 (5 bases). V was shortened by 6 bases and J by 7 bases, with 12 bases between the two germline ends. This CDR3 is 13 amino acids long. The germline gives CDR1 MGHRA, CDR2 YSYEKL. In DNA, the CDR3 is TGCGCCAGCAGTCGAGGACAAAACGGGGAGCTGTTTTTT. This gives the protein CASSRGQNGELFF.

The chain recombines TRBV5-1 with TRBJ2-3; 10 bases fit TRBD2. CDR3 size: 15 residues. The V gene's germline CDR1 is SGHRS and CDR2 YFSETQ. Unmatched junction bases numbered 8, after V lost 4 bases and J lost 6 bases. Here the CDR3 reads CASSTTSGARDTQYF. The CDR3 DNA reads as TGCGCCAGCAGCACCACTAGCGGGGCTCGTGATACGCAGTATTTT.

The genes are TRBV5-1 and TRBJ2-6; a weak D match, TRBD1 (6 bases). Germline V gives CDR1 SGHRS, CDR2 YFSETQ. There are 16 residues in the CDR3. V was trimmed by 4 bases and J by 4 bases, leaving 15 bases between them. DNA for the CDR3: TGCGCCAGCAGCGAGGTAGGGGGATCCGGGGCCAACGTCCTGACTTTC. Translation: CASSEVGGSGANVLTF.

This clone has just a few counts. This rearrangement joins TRBV18 to TRBJ2-4; D remains ambiguous. CDR1 KGHSH and CDR2 LQKENI come from the germline V gene. The CDR3 is 16 residues long. Trimming shortened V by 6 bases and J by 1 base, and 16 bases separated the two germline ends. The CDR3 loop reads CASSSSREPAKNIQYF. The CDR3 region has the DNA TGTGCCAGCTCTTCTTCCCGAGAGCCCGCCAAAAACATTCAGTACTTC.

The rearrangement uses TRBV12-5 and TRBJ1-4, with D possibly matching TRBD1 (6 bases). Germline V CDR1 and CDR2: LGHNT, FRNRAP. V lost 4 bases and J lost 6, with 12 bases in between. The CDR3 consists of 14 residues. The CDR3 protein is CASGSTGSYEKLFF. As DNA, the CDR3 is TGTGCTAGTGGTTCCACAGGGTCTTATGAAAAACTGTTTTTT.

This chain links TRBV19 with TRBJ1-2; tentative D call: TRBD1 (6 bases). Trimming removed 5 bases from V and 5 bases from J, with 21 bases in between. The CDR3 has 16 amino acids. CDR1 LNHDA and CDR2 SQIVND come from the germline V gene (reference sequence). CDR3 sequence reads: CASSPYGGGAGYGYTF. CDR3 in DNA: TGTGCCAGTAGTCCCTACGGGGGGGGCGCAGGGTATGGCTACACCTTC.

The J gene is TRBJ2-5, the V gene TRBV7-6; TRBD1 aligns across 12 bases. This CDR3 is 16 amino acids long. From germline, CDR1 is SGHVS and CDR2 FNYEAQ. Germline trimming cut 1 base from V and 5 bases from J; bases unmatched to any gene: 5. CDR3 DNA sequence: TGTGCCAGCAGCTTAGTAGGGACAGGGGGCTTCGAGACCCAGTACTTC. The encoded protein is CASSLVGTGGFETQYF.

Regarding this clone: Additional DNA sequences in this sample encode the identical CDR3. The chain couples TRBV9 to TRBJ2-3; TRBD1 might be the D (6 bases). V lost 4 bases, J lost 1 base, and 10 bases lay in between. The CDR3 spans 14 residues. The germline V gene encodes CDR1 SGDLS and CDR2 YYNGEE. The chain's CDR3 is CASSPRTGTDTQYF. Here the CDR3 DNA reads TGTGCCAGCAGCCCGCGGACAGGCACAGATACGCAGTATTTT.

The chain combines TRBV12-3 or TRBV12-4 with TRBJ1-1, with unresolved D. The CDR3 length is 12 residues. The germline V and J ends were trimmed by 2 bases and 8 bases, with 9 bases remaining between them. CDR3 amino acids: CASSLKRSEAFF. The DNA of the CDR3 is TGTGCCAGCAGTTTAAAGAGGTCCGAAGCTTTCTTT.

This chain links TRBV3-1 (or the pseudogene TRBV3-2) with TRBJ2-1; no clear D gene. Trimming stripped 4 bases from V and 9 bases from J, with 13 bases between. Germline lookup yields CDR1 LGHDT and CDR2 YNNKEL (reference sequence). There are 13 residues in the CDR3. As DNA, the CDR3 is TGTGCCAGCAGCCCCCGGCAGCGAGGTGAGCAGTTCTTC. Its protein product is CASSPRQRGEQFF.